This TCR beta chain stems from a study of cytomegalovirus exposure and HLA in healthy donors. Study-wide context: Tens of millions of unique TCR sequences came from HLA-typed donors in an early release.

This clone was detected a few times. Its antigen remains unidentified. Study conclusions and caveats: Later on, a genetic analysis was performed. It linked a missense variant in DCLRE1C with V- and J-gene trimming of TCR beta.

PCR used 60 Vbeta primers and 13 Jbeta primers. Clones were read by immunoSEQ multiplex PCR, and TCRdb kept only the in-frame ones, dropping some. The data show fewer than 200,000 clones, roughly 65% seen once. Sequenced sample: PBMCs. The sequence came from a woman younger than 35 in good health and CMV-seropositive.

The CDR3 sequence is CASSDAIIRVYEQYF. CDR3 in DNA: TGTGCCAGCAGTGACGCCATTATCCGGGTCTACGAGCAGTACTTC. The chain joins TRBV2 to TRBJ2-7; D remains ambiguous. Germline CDR1 SNHLY, CDR2 FYNNEI. The CDR3 has 15 amino acids. The V and J ends lost 3 bases and 3 bases respectively, with 15 bases between them. Looking up the rest from reference TRBV2 and TRBJ2-7 gives the full variable domain: EPEVTQTPSHQVTQMGQEVILRCVPISNHLYFYWYRQILGQKVEFLVSFYNNEISEKSEIFDDQFSVERPDGSNFTLKIRSTKLEDSAMYFCASSDAIIRVYEQYFGPGTRLTVT.